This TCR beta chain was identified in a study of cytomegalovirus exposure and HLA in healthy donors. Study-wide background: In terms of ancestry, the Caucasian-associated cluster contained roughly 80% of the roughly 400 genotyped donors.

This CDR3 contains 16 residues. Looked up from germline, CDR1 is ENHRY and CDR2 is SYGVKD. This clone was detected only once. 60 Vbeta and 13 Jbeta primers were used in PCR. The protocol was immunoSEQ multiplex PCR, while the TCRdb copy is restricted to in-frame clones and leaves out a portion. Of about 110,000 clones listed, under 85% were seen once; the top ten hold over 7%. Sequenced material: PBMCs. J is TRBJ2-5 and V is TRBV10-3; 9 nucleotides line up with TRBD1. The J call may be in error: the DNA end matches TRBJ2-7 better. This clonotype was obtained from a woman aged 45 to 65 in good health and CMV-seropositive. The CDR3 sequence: CAISANRDRVTYEQYF. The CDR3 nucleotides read TGTGCCATCAGTGCCAATCGGGACAGGGTCACCTACGAGCAGTACTTC.